The entry below describes one T cell receptor beta chain. The specificity of this receptor is unknown. Base-call qualities are not available, and no considerably larger clone is one nucleotide away. From cysteine to phenylalanine, the CDR3 is 17 amino acids long. Only the CDR3 region is kept as DNA, spanning 51 bases read in frame from base 1. CDR1 and CDR2, looked up from the germline V gene (reference sequence), are LNHDA and SQIVND. V lost 5 bases and J lost 0 bases, and the count of bases not matched to a germline gene is 3. The sample belongs to a study of cytomegalovirus exposure and HLA in healthy donors (dated by TCRdb to the late 2010s). For context, the study as a whole: According to a later analysis, one platform produced both the 120 validation repertoires and the approximately 660 repertoires of the first cohort. The study aimed to test whether cataloging public T cell receptors could reveal signatures of past pathogen exposure. In addition to the first cohort of approximately 650 subjects, a separate validation cohort of 130 or so different subjects was used. High-throughput TCR immunosequencing, statistical association of individual TCRs with disease status, and machine learning were combined to predict cytomegalovirus infection status. The research as a whole found: It was suggested by the authors that the approach could potentially be generalized to other disease states and immunological phenotypes. Most TCR sequences were observed very rarely across donors, whereas some public TCRs were present in many individuals. In both the original and validation cohorts, the classifier was reported to diagnose cytomegalovirus status with high specificity and sensitivity. The study gave a list of 150 to 200 TCR beta chains associated with cytomegalovirus. A later analysis had no HLA typing for the validation cohort, so co-occurrence there was scored across all 110 or so repertoires. A few of the identified cytomegalovirus-associated TCR beta chains were confirmed in vitro to be specific for cytomegalovirus antigens. In a later analysis, TCRs clustered in the first cohort were found to also tend to co-occur in the roughly 130 validation repertoires, with 94% of cluster scores above 0.

The donors were included in the validation cohort of around 120 subjects, a group kept apart from the 666-subject first cohort. The library was built by means of the immunoSEQ multiplex PCR assay. Turning to the authors' computational methods: A statistical classification framework was built to diagnose cytomegalovirus status from the catalog of TCR beta chain sequences. Entries here come from immuneACCESS through TCRdb and include only in-frame sequences with V and J called. Some clones fail to appear in such tables; in the studies checked, an unresolved V gene covers under half of the shortfall, and the cause of the remainder is unknown. The V and J calls and clone size are taken from that table; D and trimming were inferred from the DNA. This sample comprises over 45,000 clones, 90% to 95% of them detected only once. The ten largest clones add up to over 0.95% of the sample.

The TCR comes from a man aged 18-30 years in good health and CMV-seronegative. Material for sequencing was PBMCs. This chain joins TRBV19 to TRBJ2-1; TRBD2 matches 14 bases in the middle. The CDR3 protein sequence reads: CASSATSGRDSYNEQFF. The nucleotides are TGTGCCAGTAGTGCGACTAGCGGGAGGGACTCCTACAATGAGCAGTTCTTC.